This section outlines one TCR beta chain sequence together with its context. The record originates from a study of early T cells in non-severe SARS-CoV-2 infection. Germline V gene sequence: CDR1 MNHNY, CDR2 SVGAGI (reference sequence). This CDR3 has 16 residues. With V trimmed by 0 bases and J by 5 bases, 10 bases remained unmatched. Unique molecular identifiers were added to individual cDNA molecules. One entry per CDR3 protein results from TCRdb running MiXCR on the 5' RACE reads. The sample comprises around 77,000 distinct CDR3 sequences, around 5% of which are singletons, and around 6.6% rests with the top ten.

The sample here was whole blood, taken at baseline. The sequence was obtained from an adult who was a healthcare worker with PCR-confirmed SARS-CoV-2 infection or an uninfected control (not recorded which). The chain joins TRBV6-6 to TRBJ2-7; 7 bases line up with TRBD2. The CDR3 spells CASSYSQRGRLDEQYF. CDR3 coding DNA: TGTGCCAGCAGTTACTCCCAGCGGGGCCGCCTAGACGAGCAGTACTTC.